This is a list of T cell receptor beta chains from one sample in a study of Ad26.COV2.S vaccination and SARS-CoV-2 variants. Clones were sequenced by immunoSEQ multiplex PCR, and TCRdb holds only the in-frame ones, with some missing. Here the sample spans about 350,000 clones, 90% to 95% being singletons. The sample in question was peripheral blood, obtained after recovery from COVID-19. These receptors came from a human donor who had recovered from COVID-19. Both conserved end residues are part of each CDR3. D genes are given only for firm matches. A row's size may be missing; if present it is once, few, many or a size class.

v_gene,abundance,j_gene,d_gene,len,CDR3aa,CDR3nt
TRBV12-5,NA,TRBJ1-1,TRBD1,15,CASGLFAGGHAEAFF,TGTGCTAGTGGTTTGTTTGCAGGGGGGCACGCTGAAGCTTTCTTT
TRBV3-1/TRBV3-2,NA,TRBJ1-2,NA,13,CASSQDGSYGYTF,TGTGCCAGCAGCCAAGATGGGAGCTATGGCTACACCTTC
TRBV7-2,NA,TRBJ1-5,NA,15,CASSLWARENQPQHF,TGTGCCAGCAGCTTATGGGCCAGAGAAAATCAGCCCCAGCATTTT
TRBV9,NA,TRBJ1-1,TRBD1,15,CASSPRGGGGAEAFF,TGTGCCAGCAGCCCGAGGGGAGGGGGCGGCGCTGAAGCTTTCTTT
TRBV19,NA,TRBJ1-5,TRBD1,16,CASSRTGQGASQPQHF,TGTGCCAGTAGCCGTACCGGACAGGGGGCGAGTCAGCCCCAGCATTTT
TRBV19,NA,TRBJ1-5,NA,12,CASNLGGQPQHF,TGTGCCAGCAACTTGGGGGGTCAGCCCCAGCATTTT
TRBV9,NA,TRBJ2-6,NA,14,CASSAGSGANVLTF,TGTGCCAGCAGCGCAGGTTCTGGGGCCAACGTCCTGACTTTC
TRBV12-3/TRBV12-4,NA,TRBJ1-1,NA,13,CASSLVQNTEAFF,TGTGCCAGCAGTTTGGTACAGAACACTGAAGCTTTCTTT
TRBV5-1,few,TRBJ1-1,NA,15,CASSLRWAANTEAFF,TGCGCCAGCAGCTTGCGCTGGGCGGCGAACACTGAAGCTTTCTTT
TRBV7-8,many,TRBJ2-7,NA,14,CASSLTQNSYEQYF,TGTGCCAGCAGCTTAACCCAAAATTCCTACGAGCAGTACTTC
TRBV7-9,NA,TRBJ1-6,TRBD1,16,CASSFRDRGANSPLHF,TGTGCCAGCAGCTTTCGGGACAGGGGGGCGAATTCACCCCTCCACTTT
TRBV12-5,NA,TRBJ1-5,NA,13,CASGDSPLQPQHF,TGTGCTAGTGGAGACAGCCCTCTTCAGCCCCAGCATTTT
TRBV7-2,NA,TRBJ1-6,NA,13,CASSLKNNSPLHF,TGTGCCAGCAGCTTAAAGAACAATTCACCCCTCCACTTT
TRBV7-2,NA,TRBJ2-2,NA,14,CANLLSPNTGELFF,TGTGCCAACCTCCTAAGTCCGAACACCGGGGAGCTGTTTTTT
TRBV14,NA,TRBJ1-2,NA,15,CASSQAGTPIYGYTF,TGTGCCAGCAGCCAAGCCGGGACACCCATCTATGGCTACACCTTC
TRBV4-3,NA,TRBJ2-7,NA,14,CASSQGQLFYEQYF,TGCGCCAGCAGCCAGGGGCAGCTCTTCTACGAGCAGTACTTC
TRBV5-6,NA,TRBJ2-7,NA,11,CASSHSYEQYF,TGTGCCAGCAGCCACTCCTACGAGCAGTACTTC
TRBV9,NA,TRBJ1-3,NA,12,CASSGRGNTIYF,TGTGCCAGCAGCGGACGGGGGAACACCATATATTTT
TRBV9,NA,TRBJ1-1,TRBD1,15,CASSVSGTVNTEAFF,TGTGCCAGCAGCGTATCCGGGACAGTGAACACTGAAGCTTTCTTT
TRBV12-5,once,TRBJ2-7,TRBD1,13,CASGLAAGTGEYF,TGTGCTAGTGGTTTGGCTGCCGGGACAGGCGAGTACTTC